What follows are 7 T cell receptor beta chains derived from one specimen sequenced in a study of CD8 T cells in ankylosing spondylitis. TCRdb re-called the 5' RACE reads with MiXCR, one entry per CDR3 protein. Altogether 250,000 to 350,000 distinct CDR3 sequences are present, about 19% being singletons, with the ten largest covering 7.8%. Sequencing input: blood, either unsorted or a sorted T cell fraction (not recorded which). These receptors were taken from a male donor with ankylosing spondylitis or in good health (not recorded which).

The rearrangement joins TRBV20-1 to TRBJ2-1; D unresolved. The CDR3 runs 16 residues. V lost 4 bases and J 9 bases, leaving 25 bases between the germline ends. CDR1 DFQATT and CDR2 SNEGSKA come from the germline V gene (reference sequence). CDR3 sequence (DNA): TGCAGTGCTAAGGCTTATGGATGGAGCTCCCACACTGAGCAGTTCTTC. Its translation is CSAKAYGWSSHTEQFF.

This clonotype was counted a few times. This chain uses TRBV4-2 with TRBJ1-5; D call uncertain. The CDR3 length is 15 residues. Trimming pared 0 bases from V and 3 bases from J, leaving 9 bases between. Germline V gene data show CDR1 as LGHNA and CDR2 as YNFKEQ. The CDR3 DNA reads as TGTGCCAGCAGCCAAGACGGGAGGGACAATCAGCCCCAGCATTTT. Translated, it gives CASSQDGRDNQPQHF.

The genes are TRBV3-1 and TRBJ2-1; the match to TRBD1 covers 9 bases. Germline CDR1 is LGHDT and CDR2 is YNNKEL (reference sequence). V lost 4 bases, J lost 8 bases, and 9 bases stayed unmatched. CDR3 length: 15 residues. The CDR3 reads CASSRTGTGHHEQFF. CDR3 nucleotides: TGTGCCAGCAGCCGAACCGGGACAGGGCACCATGAGCAGTTCTTC.

The V gene is TRBV18, the J gene TRBJ2-4, with D unclear. Trimming cost V 0 bases and J 5 bases, with 8 bases left between them. The germline CDR1 and CDR2 sequences are KGHSH and LQKENI. The CDR3 has 14 residues. CDR3 residues: CASSPPTSENIQYF. The CDR3 DNA sequence: TGTGCCAGCTCACCACCTACCAGTGAAAACATTCAGTACTTC.

The chain uses TRBV5-1 and TRBJ2-1, with 8 bases matching TRBD1. This CDR3 region has 14 residues. Germline CDR1 is SGHRS and CDR2 is YFSETQ. V was pared by 6 bases and J by 2 bases, with 4 bases of the junction left unmatched. As DNA, the CDR3 is TGCGCCAGCATAGGGACAGGCCCCTACAATGAGCAGTTCTTC. Translating gives CASIGTGPYNEQFF.

J is TRBJ2-3 and V is TRBV6-1, with D tentatively TRBD2 (6 bases). This CDR3 contains 15 residues. Germline V CDR1 and CDR2: MNHNS, SASEGT. Trimming pared 6 bases from V and 1 base from J, leaving 14 bases between. The CDR3 DNA follows: TGTGCCAGCAGCGCGGGGCGAATGGGCACAGATACGCAGTATTTT. It specifies CASSAGRMGTDTQYF.

This clonotype was observed a few times. J is TRBJ1-5 and V is TRBV3-1; 7 positions match TRBD1. CDR1 and CDR2 from the germline V gene are LGHDT and YNNKEL (reference sequence). J was trimmed by 0 bases and V by 4 bases; bases with no gene match: 3. The CDR3 is 15 amino acids. CDR3 sequence (DNA): TGTGCCAGCAGCCTGGGACAGATTAGCAATCAGCCCCAGCATTTT. It encodes CASSLGQISNQPQHF.